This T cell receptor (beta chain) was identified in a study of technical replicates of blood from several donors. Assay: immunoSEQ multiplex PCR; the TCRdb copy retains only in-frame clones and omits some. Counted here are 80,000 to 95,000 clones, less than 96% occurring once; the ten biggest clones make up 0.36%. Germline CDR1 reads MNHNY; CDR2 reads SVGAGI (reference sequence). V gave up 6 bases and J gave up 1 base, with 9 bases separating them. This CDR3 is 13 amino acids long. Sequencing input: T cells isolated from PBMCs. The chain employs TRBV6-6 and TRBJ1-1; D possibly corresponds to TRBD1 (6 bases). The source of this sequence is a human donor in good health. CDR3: CASRTGWNTEAFF. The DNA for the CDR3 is TGTGCCAGCAGGACAGGCTGGAACACTGAAGCTTTCTTT.